This T cell receptor (beta chain) was captured by sequencing in a study of cytomegalovirus exposure and HLA in healthy donors. Measured with immunoSEQ multiplex PCR; TCRdb has only the in-frame clones, and not every one. Among roughly 90,000 clones, approximately 94% were seen once, and the ten largest hold 1.1%. On this clone: What it binds is unknown.

Regarding the study as a whole: The study labeled more than 150 TCR beta chains cytomegalovirus-associated. Researchers reported that a few CMV-associated chains were confirmed in vitro as CMV antigen-specific. Most sequenced TCRs were rare (though some public TCRs occurred in many donors). With high specificity and sensitivity, the classifier reportedly diagnosed cytomegalovirus status.

CDR1 and CDR2 from the germline V gene are SGHKS and YYEKEE (reference sequence). V was pared by 4 bases and J by 2 bases, with 13 bases between. The CDR3 length is 14 residues. The chain has TRBV5-5 and TRBJ2-7; D is perhaps TRBD1 (6 bases). The sample comprised PBMCs. This clonotype was sampled from a woman between 25 and 40 years old in good health and CMV-seropositive. The chain's CDR3 is CASSLTGLAYEQYF. DNA of the CDR3: TGTGCCAGCAGCCTCACAGGGCTTGCCTACGAGCAGTACTTC. Drawing the rest from reference TRBV5-5 and TRBJ2-7, the complete variable domain is DAGVTQSPTHLIKTRGQQVTLRCSPISGHKSVSWYQQVLGQGPQFIFQYYEKEERGRGNFPDRFSARQFPNYSSELNVNALLLGDSALYLCASSLTGLAYEQYFGPGTRLTVT.